This entry features one T cell receptor (beta chain) sequence. V was clipped by 4 bases and J by 4 bases, with 14 bases between them. The CDR3 contains 13 residues. Per germline, CDR1 SQVTM and CDR2 ANQGSEA. This record belongs to a study of T cell repertoires in cytomegalovirus infection. Study-level background: Public TCR beta signatures marked donors with CMV infection and the matching HLA.

Each CDR3 protein gets one entry after TCRdb re-called the reads with MiXCR. The sample shows 630,000 or so distinct CDR3 sequences, around 24% of them seen only once. The sequencing input was CD8+ T cells from PBMCs. The chain links TRBV29-1 to TRBJ2-7, with D tentatively TRBD1 or TRBD2 (5 bases each). This TCR derives from a human donor in good health (CMV status not recorded). Some clones in this sample may be carry-over from other donors' samples. The CDR3 loop reads CSVGDGILYEQYF. The CDR3 DNA is TGCAGCGTTGGGGACGGCATTTTGTACGAGCAGTACTTC.